Presented here are 31 T cell receptor beta chains from one specimen sequenced in a study of technical replicates of blood from a few donors. This table comes from immunoSEQ multiplex PCR, and its TCRdb copy is limited to in-frame clones, with some not included. The data show approximately 87,000 clones, roughly 94% seen once. Sequencing used T cells isolated from PBMCs. The receptors stem from a human donor in good health.

The V and J genes are TRBV28 and TRBJ2-5; 15 nucleotides agree with TRBD2. The CDR3 has 17 amino acids. V lost 2 bases to trimming and J lost 4 bases; unmatched junction nucleotides: 5. Germline CDR1 MDHEN, CDR2 SYDVKM. Written as DNA, the CDR3 is TGTGCCAGCAGTTTAGCCAGGACTAGCGGGAGGGTAGAGACCCAGTACTTC. As protein: CASSLARTSGRVETQYF.

The gene calls are TRBV2 and TRBJ1-1; 7 bases align to TRBD1. Germline values: CDR1 SNHLY, CDR2 FYNNEI. V gave up 6 bases and J gave up 5 bases; unmatched junction bases: 15. This CDR3 region has 16 residues. The CDR3 spells CASSAAPLTGITEAFF. For the CDR3, the DNA is TGTGCCAGCAGCGCAGCGCCCTTGACAGGGATAACTGAAGCTTTCTTT.

This clone appeared a single time. This chain uses TRBV7-3 with TRBJ1-6, with 10 bases identical to TRBD1. This CDR3 is 14 amino acids long. V lost 5 bases to trimming and J lost 8 bases; unmatched junction nucleotides: 3. Germline V gene lookup returns CDR1 SGHTA and CDR2 FQGTGA. DNA for the CDR3: TGTGCCAGCAGCATGGGGACAGGGGATTCACCCCTCCACTTT. Translating it yields CASSMGTGDSPLHF.

The rearrangement uses TRBV6-1 and TRBJ2-7; D ambiguous. V lost 3 bases and J 3 bases, leaving 9 bases between the germline ends. This CDR3 has 13 residues. The germline V gene has CDR1 MNHNS and CDR2 SASEGT. The CDR3 loop reads CASSEPESYEQYF. DNA for the CDR3: TGTGCCAGCAGTGAGCCGGAGAGCTACGAGCAGTACTTC.

This chain uses TRBV11-3 with TRBJ1-1; maybe TRBD1 (5 bases). The CDR3 is 14 residues long. Looked up from germline, CDR1 is SGHNT and CDR2 is YENEEA. The V end lost 2 bases, the J end lost 0 bases, and 7 bases lay between the germline ends. The CDR3 protein is CASSLWGVNTEAFF. CDR3 nucleotide sequence: TGTGCCAGCAGCTTATGGGGGGTGAACACTGAAGCTTTCTTT.

This sequence joins TRBV13 and TRBJ2-1; TRBD1 aligns across 7 bases. The germline V gene encodes CDR1 PRHDT and CDR2 FYEKMQ (reference sequence). Trimming took 6 bases from V and 9 from J; bases not matched to a gene: 14. The CDR3 loop spans 15 amino acids. The CDR3 DNA reads as TGTGCCAGCAGGAAACTAGGGGGCTCGGTTAGTGAGCAGTTCTTC. This gives the protein CASRKLGGSVSEQFF.

V usage is TRBV10-1 and J usage is TRBJ2-5; a possible D gene is TRBD1 (6 bases). Germline V gene lookup returns CDR1 WNHNN and CDR2 SYGVQD (reference sequence). V dropped 6 bases and J dropped 7 bases, with 15 bases sitting between them. The CDR3 is 13 amino acids. Here the CDR3 reads CASSTGTLRTQYF. CDR3 DNA sequence: TGCGCCAGCAGCACAGGGACCCTAAGGACCCAGTACTTC.

This clone was seen only once. This rearrangement joins TRBV2 to TRBJ2-1, with 8 bases matching TRBD1. The CDR3 extends over 16 amino acids. The germline V gene encodes CDR1 SNHLY and CDR2 FYNNEI. V lost 6 bases and J lost 6; bases outside the gene matches: 13. The CDR3 DNA is TGTGCCAGCAGAATAGTACAGGGGGGCCCGGGCAATGAGCAGTTCTTC. Residues: CASRIVQGGPGNEQFF.

V is TRBV6-5 and J is TRBJ1-1; D perhaps matches TRBD1 (6 bases). Trimming stripped 6 bases from V and 6 bases from J, with 11 bases between. This CDR3 has 12 residues. The germline V gene has CDR1 MNHEY and CDR2 SVGAGI. The CDR3 DNA reads as TGTGCCAGCAGAAGTACAGGGTCTGAAGCTTTCTTT. This gives the protein CASRSTGSEAFF.

The CDR3 protein is CASSPQGGNKGTEAFF. In nucleotides, the CDR3 is TGTGCCAGCTCACCACAGGGAGGGAATAAGGGGACTGAAGCTTTCTTT. This chain joins TRBV18 and TRBJ1-1; tentatively, D is TRBD1 (5 bases). Germline lookup yields CDR1 KGHSH and CDR2 LQKENI. The CDR3 consists of 16 residues. V was clipped by 1 base and J by 5 bases, with 17 bases between them.

This clone is a singleton in its sample. This chain connects TRBV15 to TRBJ1-5; D might be TRBD1 (6 bases). The CDR3 contains 16 residues. V was cut by 8 bases and J by 5 bases, with 22 bases left in between. Germline V gene sequence: CDR1 LNHNV, CDR2 YYDKDF (reference sequence). The DNA for the CDR3 is TGTGCCACCCGACCAGGGGTAGACAGCTACTATCAGCCCCAGCATTTT. Translating gives CATRPGVDSYYQPQHF. The full variable domain, rest sourced from reference TRBV15 and TRBJ1-5, is DAMVIQNPRYQVTQFGKPVTLSCSQTLNHNVMYWYQQKSSQAPKLLFHYYDKDFNNEADTPDNFQSRRPNTSFCFLDIRSPGLGDTAMYLCATRPGVDSYYQPQHFGDGTRLSIL.

For this clone: The junction differs from germline at one of its ends, possibly a read error. The rearrangement uses TRBV5-1 and TRBJ1-1; maybe TRBD1 (5 bases). This CDR3 has 15 residues. Germline CDR1 SGHRS, CDR2 YFSETQ. The CDR3 here is CATSALLGGSTEAFF. The CDR3 nucleotides are TGCGCCACCAGCGCGTTACTTGGGGGGTCCACTGAAGCTTTCTTT.

V gene TRBV5-6 combines with J gene TRBJ2-5; D is perhaps TRBD1 (5 bases). Germline-derived CDR1 and CDR2 are SGHDT and YYEEEE. CDR3 length: 11 amino acids. V was cut by 4 bases and J by 9 bases, with 10 bases left in between. The CDR3 sequence: CASSRGHSQYF. CDR3 sequence (DNA): TGTGCCAGCAGCCGAGGACATTCCCAGTACTTC.

The J gene is TRBJ1-1, the V gene TRBV18, with 10 bases matching TRBD1. The CDR3 sequence is 15 residues long. V was pared by 1 base and J by 6 bases, with 5 bases of the junction left unmatched. In germline, CDR1 is KGHSH, CDR2 LQKENI. CDR3 loop: CASSPLGQGVAEAFF. The CDR3 nucleotides read TGTGCCAGCTCACCACTAGGACAGGGGGTCGCTGAAGCTTTCTTT.

The chain combines TRBV29-1 with TRBJ2-5; 8 bases are shared with TRBD2. The V gene end was trimmed by 6 bases and the J gene end by 5 bases; junction bases not matched to a gene: 14. The CDR3 contains 15 residues. Germline lookup yields CDR1 SQVTM and CDR2 ANQGSEA. DNA of the CDR3: TGCAGCGTGGGGGGGGGACTAGTCCCATGGGAGACCCAGTACTTC. Amino acids: CSVGGGLVPWETQYF.

The J gene is TRBJ1-2, the V gene TRBV19; 8 nucleotides line up with TRBD1. The CDR3 contains 14 residues. Unmatched junction bases numbered 7, after V lost 5 bases and J lost 5 bases. The germline V gene encodes CDR1 LNHDA and CDR2 SQIVND (reference sequence). In nucleotides, the CDR3 is TGTGCCAGTAGTGAAAAGACAGGGGTGTATGGCTACACCTTC. It is translated as CASSEKTGVYGYTF. Based on the CDR3 plus reference TRBV19 and TRBJ1-2, the full variable domain is DGGITQSPKYLFRKEGQNVTLSCEQNLNHDAMYWYRQDPGQGLRLIYYSQIVNDFQKGDIAEGYSVSREKKESFPLTVTSAQKNPTAFYLCASSEKTGVYGYTFGSGTRLTVV.

The J gene is TRBJ1-2, the V gene TRBV7-2, with 7 nucleotides matching TRBD1. CDR3 length: 12 amino acids. V lost 4 bases, J lost 8 bases, and 4 bases stayed unmatched. The germline gives CDR1 SGHTA, CDR2 FQGNSA. This CDR3 is CASSSTGEGYTF. The CDR3 DNA sequence: TGTGCCAGCAGCTCCACAGGGGAAGGCTACACCTTC.

As to this clone: This CDR3 is also generated by other DNA sequences in the sample. The chain carries TRBV19 and TRBJ2-1; 8 bases match TRBD2. This CDR3 has 15 residues. Trimming took 1 base from V and 1 from J; bases not matched to a gene: 0. The germline V gene has CDR1 LNHDA and CDR2 SQIVND (reference sequence). The CDR3 DNA follows: TGTGCCAGTAGTATAGCTAGCGGGTCCTACAATGAGCAGTTCTTC. It specifies CASSIASGSYNEQFF.

V gene TRBV29-1 combines with J gene TRBJ2-1; weak D call: TRBD2 (7 bases). The V gene's germline CDR1 is SQVTM and CDR2 ANQGSEA. This CDR3 region has 15 residues. Deletions cut 2 bases from V and 2 bases from J, with 13 bases between. CDR3 sequence (DNA): TGCAGCGTTGAATATAGGGGGAGGGCCTACAATGAGCAGTTCTTC. This translates into CSVEYRGRAYNEQFF.

This sequence joins TRBV4-2 and TRBJ2-2; D is ambiguous. The CDR3 is made up of 16 amino acids. Germline assignment: CDR1 LGHNA and CDR2 YNFKEQ. Trimming took off 0 bases at V and 2 bases at J, with 10 bases between the two ends. Here the CDR3 reads CASSQDWAGNTGELFF. Written as DNA, the CDR3 is TGTGCCAGCAGCCAAGATTGGGCAGGTAACACCGGGGAGCTGTTTTTT.

The J gene is TRBJ2-6, the V gene TRBV7-6; possible D gene TRBD2, 5 bases. Trimming took off 5 bases at V and 4 bases at J, with 18 bases between the two ends. This CDR3 has 17 amino acids. Germline assignment: CDR1 SGHVS and CDR2 FNYEAQ. The CDR3 nucleotides read TGTGCCAGCAGCCATTCGGTCCGGAGGTCGGGGGCCAACGTCCTGACTTTC. Translating it yields CASSHSVRRSGANVLTF.

The chain uses TRBV6-5 and TRBJ2-7, with D possibly being TRBD2 (5 bases). The germline V gene encodes CDR1 MNHEY and CDR2 SVGAGI. The CDR3 is made up of 14 amino acids. Between the trimmed V and J ends, which lost 3 bases and 3 bases, there was a span of 12 bases. The CDR3 nucleotides are TGTGCCAGCAGTTATCGGGGTTCGATCTACGAGCAGTACTTC. Residues: CASSYRGSIYEQYF.

V gene TRBV4-2 combines with J gene TRBJ2-3, with 8 bases that match TRBD2. The germline CDR1 and CDR2 sequences are LGHNA and YNFKEQ. Trimming took 5 bases from V and 2 from J; bases not matched to a gene: 9. The CDR3 sequence is 16 residues long. As DNA, the CDR3 is TGTGCCAGCAGCTCCGTAGCGGGGAAAATCACAGATACGCAGTATTTT. Translating it yields CASSSVAGKITDTQYF.

The rearrangement uses TRBV5-1 and TRBJ2-3, with 9 bases fitting TRBD2. The CDR3 length is 15 residues. Per germline, CDR1 SGHRS and CDR2 YFSETQ. V trimming: 3 bases; J trimming: 2 bases; junction bases outside the gene matches: 4. The CDR3 spells CASSYVAGATDTQYF. Written as DNA, the CDR3 is TGCGCCAGCAGCTACGTAGCGGGAGCCACAGATACGCAGTATTTT.

V and J are TRBV28 and TRBJ1-2; D uncertain. Between the trimmed V and J ends, which lost 6 bases and 3 bases, there was a span of 11 bases. The CDR3 is 13 amino acids. The germline V gene encodes CDR1 MDHEN and CDR2 SYDVKM. This chain's CDR3 is CASRQQMDYGYTF. CDR3 in DNA: TGTGCCAGCAGGCAACAGATGGACTATGGCTACACCTTC.

The chain couples TRBV15 to TRBJ1-1; D gene uncertain. The CDR3 is 15 amino acids. V was trimmed by 6 bases and J by 0 bases, leaving 14 bases between them. Germline assignment: CDR1 LNHNV and CDR2 YYDKDF (reference sequence). The CDR3 DNA sequence: TGTGCCACCAGTCCTACAGATTCGTTGAACACTGAAGCTTTCTTT. Its translation is CATSPTDSLNTEAFF.

The rearrangement uses TRBV6-1 and TRBJ2-4; D possibly corresponds to TRBD1 (6 bases). The CDR3 sequence is 13 residues long. Germline V gene lookup returns CDR1 MNHNS and CDR2 SASEGT. Trimming stripped 7 bases from V and 8 bases from J, with 15 bases between. The DNA for the CDR3 is TGTGCCAGCATTTGGGACATTGGAGACATTCAGTACTTC. Protein product: CASIWDIGDIQYF.

J is TRBJ1-1 and V is TRBV6-1, with a weak D call TRBD1 (5 bases). The CDR3 sequence is 14 residues long. V lost 7 bases to trimming and J lost 1 base, with 13 bases between them. CDR1 and CDR2 from the germline V gene are MNHNS and SASEGT. This chain's CDR3 is CASNQIDRNTEAFF. The CDR3 DNA sequence: TGTGCCAGCAATCAAATCGACAGGAACACTGAAGCTTTCTTT.

V gene TRBV15 combines with J gene TRBJ1-2, with 8 bases matching TRBD1. The trim removed 1 base at V and 8 bases at J, leaving 9 bases unmatched. The CDR3 length is 15 residues. Germline V gene data show CDR1 as LNHNV and CDR2 as YYDKDF (reference sequence). CDR3 coding DNA: TGTGCCACCAGCAGAGTTGGGACAGGCCCTGGGGGCTACACCTTC. Translating gives CATSRVGTGPGGYTF.

V gene TRBV29-1 combines with J gene TRBJ2-7; D is possibly TRBD1 (6 bases). V lost 5 bases and J 2 bases, leaving 10 bases between the germline ends. CDR1 is SQVTM, CDR2 ANQGSEA, per germline. The CDR3 covers 12 residues. As DNA, the CDR3 is TGCAGCGTTCAGGGGCTAGCCTACGAGCAGTACTTC. This translates into CSVQGLAYEQYF.

The V and J genes are TRBV2 and TRBJ1-5; 8 bases map to TRBD1. The germline gives CDR1 SNHLY, CDR2 FYNNEI. CDR3 length equals 16 residues. V was clipped by 3 bases and J by 1 base; unmatched bases: 5. This CDR3 reads CASSDFGQGSNQPQHF. The CDR3 DNA sequence: TGTGCCAGCAGTGATTTCGGACAGGGCAGCAATCAGCCCCAGCATTTT.